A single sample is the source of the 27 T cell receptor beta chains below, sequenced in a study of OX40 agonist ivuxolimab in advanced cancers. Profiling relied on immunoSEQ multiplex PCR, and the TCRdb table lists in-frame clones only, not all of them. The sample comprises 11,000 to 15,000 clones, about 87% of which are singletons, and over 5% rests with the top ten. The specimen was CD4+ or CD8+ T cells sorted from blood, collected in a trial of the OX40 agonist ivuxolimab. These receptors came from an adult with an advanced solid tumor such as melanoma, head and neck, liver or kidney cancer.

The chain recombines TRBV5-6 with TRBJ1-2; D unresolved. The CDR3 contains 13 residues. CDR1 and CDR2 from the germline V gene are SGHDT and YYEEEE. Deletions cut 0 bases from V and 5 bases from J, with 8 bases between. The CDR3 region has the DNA TGTGCCAGCAGCTTGGCGGCGGATTATGGCTACACCTTC. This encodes CASSLAADYGYTF.

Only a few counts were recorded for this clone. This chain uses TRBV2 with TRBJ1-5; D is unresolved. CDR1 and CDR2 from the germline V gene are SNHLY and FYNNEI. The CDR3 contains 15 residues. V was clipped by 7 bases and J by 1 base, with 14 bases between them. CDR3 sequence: CASKDRAVSNQPQHF. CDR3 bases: TGTGCCAGCAAAGATAGGGCGGTAAGCAATCAGCCCCAGCATTTT.

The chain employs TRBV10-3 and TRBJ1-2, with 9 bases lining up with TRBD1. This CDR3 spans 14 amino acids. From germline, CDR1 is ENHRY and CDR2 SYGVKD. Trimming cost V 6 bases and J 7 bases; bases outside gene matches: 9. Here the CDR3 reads CAIRQGALRSGYTF. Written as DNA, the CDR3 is TGTGCCATCAGACAGGGGGCGCTTAGATCTGGCTACACCTTC.

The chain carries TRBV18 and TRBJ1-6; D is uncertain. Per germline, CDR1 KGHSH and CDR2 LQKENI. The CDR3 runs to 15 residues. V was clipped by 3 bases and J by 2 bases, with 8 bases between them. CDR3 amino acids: CASSPVDPYNSPLHF. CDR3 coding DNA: TGTGCCAGCTCACCGGTTGACCCCTATAATTCACCCCTCCACTTT.

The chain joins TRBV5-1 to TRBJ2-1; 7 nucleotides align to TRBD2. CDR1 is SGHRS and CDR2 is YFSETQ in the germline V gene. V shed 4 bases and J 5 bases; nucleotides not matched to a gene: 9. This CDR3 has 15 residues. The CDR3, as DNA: TGCGCCAGCAGCCCTGGTGGGGGGGAGAACAATGAGCAGTTCTTC. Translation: CASSPGGGENNEQFF.

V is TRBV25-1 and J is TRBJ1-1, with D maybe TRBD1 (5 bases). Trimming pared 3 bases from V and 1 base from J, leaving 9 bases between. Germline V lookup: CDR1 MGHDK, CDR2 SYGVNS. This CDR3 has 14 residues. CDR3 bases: TGTGCCAGCAGTGAGACAGAGTCGAACACTGAAGCTTTCTTT. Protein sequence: CASSETESNTEAFF.

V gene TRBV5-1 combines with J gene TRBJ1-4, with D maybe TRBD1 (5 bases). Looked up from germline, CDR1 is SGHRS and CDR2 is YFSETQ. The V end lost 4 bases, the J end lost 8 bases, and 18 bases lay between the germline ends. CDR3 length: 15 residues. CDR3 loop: CASSLVQAEGEKLFF. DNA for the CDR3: TGCGCCAGCAGCCTCGTACAGGCCGAGGGCGAAAAACTGTTTTTT. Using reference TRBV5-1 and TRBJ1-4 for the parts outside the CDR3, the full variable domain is KAGVTQTPRYLIKTRGQQVTLSCSPISGHRSVSWYQQTPGQGLQFLFEYFSETQRNKGNFPGRFSGRQFSNSRSEMNVSTLELGDSALYLCASSLVQAEGEKLFFGSGTQLSVL.

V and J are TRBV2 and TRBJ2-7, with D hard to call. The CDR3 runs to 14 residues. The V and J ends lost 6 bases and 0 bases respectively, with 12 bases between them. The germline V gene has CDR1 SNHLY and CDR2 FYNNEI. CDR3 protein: CASSSGSLSYEQYF. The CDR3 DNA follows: TGTGCCAGCAGCTCCGGGTCTCTCTCCTACGAGCAGTACTTC.

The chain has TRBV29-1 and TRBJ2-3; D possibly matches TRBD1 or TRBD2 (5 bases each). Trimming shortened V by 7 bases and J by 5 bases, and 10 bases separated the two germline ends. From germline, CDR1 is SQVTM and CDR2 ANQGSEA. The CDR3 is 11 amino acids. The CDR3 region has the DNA TGCAGCGCCGGGGCTGGAGATACGCAGTATTTT. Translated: CSAGAGDTQYF.

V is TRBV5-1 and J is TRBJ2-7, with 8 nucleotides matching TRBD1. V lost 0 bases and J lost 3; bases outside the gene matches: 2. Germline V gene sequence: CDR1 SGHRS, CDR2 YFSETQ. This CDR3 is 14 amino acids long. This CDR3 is CASSLGTGNYEQYF. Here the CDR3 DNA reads TGCGCCAGCAGCTTGGGGACAGGGAACTACGAGCAGTACTTC.

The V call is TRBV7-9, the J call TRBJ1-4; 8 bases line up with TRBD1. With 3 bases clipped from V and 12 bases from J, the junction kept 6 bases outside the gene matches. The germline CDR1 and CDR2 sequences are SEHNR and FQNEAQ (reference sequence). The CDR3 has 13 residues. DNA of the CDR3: TGTGCCAGCAGCTTTGACAGGGGAACGGAACTGTTTTTT. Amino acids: CASSFDRGTELFF.

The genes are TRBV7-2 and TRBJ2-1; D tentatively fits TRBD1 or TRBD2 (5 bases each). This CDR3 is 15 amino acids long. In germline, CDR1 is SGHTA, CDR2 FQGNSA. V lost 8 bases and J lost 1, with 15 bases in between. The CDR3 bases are TGTGCCAGCGGGACGGAACCCCATTCCTACAATGAGCAGTTCTTC. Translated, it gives CASGTEPHSYNEQFF.

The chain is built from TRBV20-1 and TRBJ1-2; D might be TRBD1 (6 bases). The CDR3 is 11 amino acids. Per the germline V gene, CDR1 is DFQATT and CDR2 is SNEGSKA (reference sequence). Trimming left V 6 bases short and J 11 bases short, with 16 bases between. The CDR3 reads CSATGQQYYTF. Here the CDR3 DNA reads TGCAGTGCGACCGGACAGCAGTATTACACCTTC.

CDR3 in DNA: TGTGCCAGCCGAATGGGACCGACGGCCGCCTACGAGCAGTACTTC. It translates to CASRMGPTAAYEQYF. The genes are TRBV2 and TRBJ2-7; D is possibly TRBD1 or TRBD2 (5 bases each). Germline V gene lookup returns CDR1 SNHLY and CDR2 FYNNEI. The CDR3 has 15 residues. Trimming cost V 8 bases and J 2 bases, with 19 bases left between them. Filled out from reference TRBV2 and TRBJ2-7, the complete variable domain reads EPEVTQTPSHQVTQMGQEVILRCVPISNHLYFYWYRQILGQKVEFLVSFYNNEISEKSEIFDDQFSVERPDGSNFTLKIRSTKLEDSAMYFCASRMGPTAAYEQYFGPGTRLTVT.

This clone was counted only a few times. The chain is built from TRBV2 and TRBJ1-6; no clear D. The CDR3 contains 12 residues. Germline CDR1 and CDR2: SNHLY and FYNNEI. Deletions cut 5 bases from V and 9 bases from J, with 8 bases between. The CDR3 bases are TGTGCCAGCAGTCCTTTTGGTTCACCCCTCCACTTT. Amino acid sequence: CASSPFGSPLHF.

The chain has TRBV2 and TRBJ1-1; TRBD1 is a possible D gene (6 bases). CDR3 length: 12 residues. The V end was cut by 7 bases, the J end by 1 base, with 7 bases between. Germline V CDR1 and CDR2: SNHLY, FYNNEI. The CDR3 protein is CASTRGNTEAFF. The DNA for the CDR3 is TGTGCCAGCACCAGGGGGAACACTGAAGCTTTCTTT.

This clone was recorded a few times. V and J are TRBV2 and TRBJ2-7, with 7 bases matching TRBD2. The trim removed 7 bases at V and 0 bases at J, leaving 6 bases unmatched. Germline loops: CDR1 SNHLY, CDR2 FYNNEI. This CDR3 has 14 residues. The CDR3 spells CASTGRGSSYEQYF. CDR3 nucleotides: TGTGCCAGCACAGGGCGGGGGAGCTCCTACGAGCAGTACTTC.

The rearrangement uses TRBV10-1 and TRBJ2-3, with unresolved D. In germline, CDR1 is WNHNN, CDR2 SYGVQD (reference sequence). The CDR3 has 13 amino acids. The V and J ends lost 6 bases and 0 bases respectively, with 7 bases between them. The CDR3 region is CASRASSTDTQYF. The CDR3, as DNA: TGCGCCAGCAGGGCCTCTAGCACAGATACGCAGTATTTT.

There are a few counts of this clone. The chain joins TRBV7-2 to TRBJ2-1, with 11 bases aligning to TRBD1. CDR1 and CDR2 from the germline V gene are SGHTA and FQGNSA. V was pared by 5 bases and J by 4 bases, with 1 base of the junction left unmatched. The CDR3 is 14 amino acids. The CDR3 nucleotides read TGTGCCAGCAGCCGGGACAGGGGGTACAATGAGCAGTTCTTC. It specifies CASSRDRGYNEQFF.

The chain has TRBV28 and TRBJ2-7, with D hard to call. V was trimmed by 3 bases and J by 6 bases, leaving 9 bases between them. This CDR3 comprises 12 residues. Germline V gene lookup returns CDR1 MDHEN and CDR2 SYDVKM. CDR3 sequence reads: CASSLALTEQYF. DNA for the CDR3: TGTGCCAGCAGTTTGGCACTTACCGAGCAGTACTTC. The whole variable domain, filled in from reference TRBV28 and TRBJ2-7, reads DVKVTQSSRYLVKRTGEKVFLECVQDMDHENMFWYRQDPGLGLRLIYFSYDVKMKEKGDIPEGYSVSREKKERFSLILESASTNQTSMYLCASSLALTEQYFGPGTRLTVT.

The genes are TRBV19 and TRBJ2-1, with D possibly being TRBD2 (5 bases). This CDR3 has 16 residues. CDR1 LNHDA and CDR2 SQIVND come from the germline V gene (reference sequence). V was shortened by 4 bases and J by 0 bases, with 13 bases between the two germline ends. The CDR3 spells CASSKPGISSYNEQFF. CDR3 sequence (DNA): TGTGCCAGTAGTAAACCCGGGATCAGCTCCTACAATGAGCAGTTCTTC.

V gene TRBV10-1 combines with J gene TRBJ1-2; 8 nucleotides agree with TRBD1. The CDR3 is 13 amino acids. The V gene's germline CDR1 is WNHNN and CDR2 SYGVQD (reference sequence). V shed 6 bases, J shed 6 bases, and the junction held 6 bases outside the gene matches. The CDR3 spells CASSPGTGNGYTF. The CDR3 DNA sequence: TGCGCCAGCAGCCCCGGGACAGGCAATGGCTACACCTTC.

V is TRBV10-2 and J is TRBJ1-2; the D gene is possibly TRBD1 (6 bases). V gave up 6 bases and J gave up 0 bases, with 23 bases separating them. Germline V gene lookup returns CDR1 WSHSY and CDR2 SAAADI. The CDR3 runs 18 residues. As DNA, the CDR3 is TGCGCCAGCAGCCCCAAGGGGGACTTGCACGGTACTAACTATGGCTACACCTTC. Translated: CASSPKGDLHGTNYGYTF.

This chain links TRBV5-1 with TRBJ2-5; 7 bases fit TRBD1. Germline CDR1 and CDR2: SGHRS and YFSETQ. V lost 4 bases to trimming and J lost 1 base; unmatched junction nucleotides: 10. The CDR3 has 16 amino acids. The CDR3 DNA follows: TGCGCCAGCAGCCCCCGACAGGGATATACCCAAGAGACCCAGTACTTC. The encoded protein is CASSPRQGYTQETQYF.

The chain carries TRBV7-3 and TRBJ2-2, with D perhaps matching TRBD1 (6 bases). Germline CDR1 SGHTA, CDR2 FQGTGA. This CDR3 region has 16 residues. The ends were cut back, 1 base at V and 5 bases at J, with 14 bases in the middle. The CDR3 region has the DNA TGTGCCAGCAGCTTAAACGGGGCAGGGACAACCGGGGAGCTGTTTTTT. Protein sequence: CASSLNGAGTTGELFF.

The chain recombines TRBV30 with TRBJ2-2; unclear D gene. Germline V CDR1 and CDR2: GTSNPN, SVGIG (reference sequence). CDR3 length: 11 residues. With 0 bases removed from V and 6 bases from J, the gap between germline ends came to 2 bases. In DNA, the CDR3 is TGTGCCTGGAGTGTATCCGGGGAGCTGTTTTTT. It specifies CAWSVSGELFF.

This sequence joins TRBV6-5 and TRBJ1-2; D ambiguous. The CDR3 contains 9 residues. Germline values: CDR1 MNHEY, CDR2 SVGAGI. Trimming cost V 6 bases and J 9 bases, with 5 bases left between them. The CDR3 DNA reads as TGTGCCAGCAGCCCCCGCTACACCTTC. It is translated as CASSPRYTF.